Presented here are 12 T cell receptor beta chains from one specimen sequenced in a study of T cells after somatic rescue of genetic block. Assay: immunoSEQ multiplex PCR; the TCRdb copy retains only in-frame clones and omits some. The table lists under 150,000 clones, 80% to 95% of them singletons. The sequenced material came from peripheral blood mononuclear cells (PBMCs). These TCRs come from a woman between 18 and 30 years old.

The V call is TRBV15, the J call TRBJ1-5, with D perhaps matching TRBD1 (6 bases). The CDR3 has 16 residues. V was shortened by 3 bases and J by 5 bases, with 17 bases between the two germline ends. Per the germline V gene, CDR1 is LNHNV and CDR2 is YYDKDF (reference sequence). As DNA, the CDR3 is TGTGCCACCAGCAGGCTAAAAGGTTGGGGGCATCAGCCCCAGCATTTT. Residues: CATSRLKGWGHQPQHF.

The V gene is TRBV6-5, the J gene TRBJ1-3; no clear D gene. The CDR3 is 13 amino acids. Trimming left V 6 bases short and J 1 base short, with 7 bases between. Germline V gene lookup returns CDR1 MNHEY and CDR2 SVGAGI. CDR3 sequence: CASSNLSGNTIYF. The DNA for the CDR3 is TGTGCCAGCAGCAACCTTTCTGGAAACACCATATATTTT.

The rearrangement joins TRBV15 to TRBJ2-7, with 8 positions matching TRBD1. Germline V gene data show CDR1 as LNHNV and CDR2 as YYDKDF (reference sequence). The V gene end was trimmed by 3 bases and the J gene end by 2 bases; junction bases not matched to a gene: 6. The CDR3 length is 15 residues. CDR3 bases: TGTGCCACCAGCAGGGAGGACAGGGCGGCCTACGAGCAGTACTTC. The encoded protein is CATSREDRAAYEQYF.

The V call is TRBV19, the J call TRBJ1-5; 7 bases match TRBD1. J gave up 5 bases and V 2 bases, and 15 bases lay outside the gene matches. The CDR3 loop spans 18 amino acids. Germline V CDR1 and CDR2: LNHDA, SQIVND (reference sequence). The CDR3 coding sequence is TGTGCCAGTAGTATAATTCGGGCAAGGGGGCGATTTGATCAGCCCCAGCATTTT. Residues: CASSIIRARGRFDQPQHF.

This chain links TRBV18 with TRBJ2-2; D is possibly TRBD1 (6 bases). The CDR3 is 17 amino acids. V lost 5 bases and J 5 bases, leaving 21 bases between the germline ends. Germline loops: CDR1 KGHSH, CDR2 LQKENI. CDR3 nucleotides: TGTGCCAGCTCAACCCTAACGGGACATCGTGGGACCGGGGAGCTGTTTTTT. It translates to CASSTLTGHRGTGELFF.

The chain is built from TRBV21-1 and TRBJ1-3; TRBD1 is taken as the D call from the table, unchecked against the DNA. TRBV21-1 is reported as a pseudogene. The length of the CDR3 is 17 residues. The CDR3, as DNA: TGTGCCAGCAGCAAATACTGGCAGGACAGCTCTGGAAACACCATATATTTT. Its translation is CASSKYWQDSSGNTIYF.

The chain carries TRBV7-8 and TRBJ1-1; possibly TRBD1 for D (5 bases). This CDR3 region has 15 residues. The germline CDR1 and CDR2 sequences are SGHVS and FQNEAQ. V was clipped by 5 bases and J by 1 base, with 14 bases between them. CDR3 in DNA: TGTGCCAGCAGCCCCCTTCCGACAGCGAACACTGAAGCTTTCTTT. Its translation is CASSPLPTANTEAFF.

This clone was seen only once. The chain employs TRBV7-9 and TRBJ2-5, with TRBD2 matching 7 bases. The CDR3 spans 13 residues. With V trimmed by 6 bases and J by 0 bases, 1 base remained unmatched. Per the germline V gene, CDR1 is SEHNR and CDR2 is FQNEAQ (reference sequence). In nucleotides, the CDR3 is TGTGCCAGCAGGCGGGGGAACCAAGAGACCCAGTACTTC. Protein: CASRRGNQETQYF.

The chain combines TRBV21-1 with TRBJ1-2. TRBV21-1 is a known pseudogene. CDR3 length: 12 residues. The CDR3 region has the DNA TGTGCCAGCAGCCCCGGGAACTATGGCTACACCTTC. It specifies CASSPGNYGYTF.

The chain carries TRBV7-2 and TRBJ2-2; no clear D. The CDR3 has 14 amino acids. Germline CDR1 SGHTA, CDR2 FQGNSA. Trimming shortened V by 4 bases and J by 1 base, and 7 bases separated the two germline ends. The DNA of the CDR3 is TGTGCCAGCAGCTCAGAGCTGAACACCGGGGAGCTGTTTTTT. The encoded protein is CASSSELNTGELFF.

This rearrangement joins TRBV6-6 to TRBJ1-6; TRBD1 matches 7 bases. Germline assignment: CDR1 MNHNY and CDR2 SVGAGI (reference sequence). This CDR3 is built from 15 residues. The ends lost 0 bases at V and 8 bases at J; junction bases unmatched: 4. CDR3 DNA sequence: TGTGCCAGCAGTTACTCAGGCCAGGGGGATTCACCCCTCCACTTT. This encodes CASSYSGQGDSPLHF.

The chain couples TRBV6-6 to TRBJ1-1, with a tentative D call TRBD1 (6 bases). The V and J ends lost 6 bases and 0 bases respectively, with 14 bases between them. The CDR3 spans 15 residues. Germline V lookup: CDR1 MNHNY, CDR2 SVGAGI (reference sequence). The CDR3 nucleotides are TGTGCCAGCAGGACTAGACAGGTTATGAACACTGAAGCTTTCTTT. Protein product: CASRTRQVMNTEAFF.